This TCR beta chain was observed in a study of glioma-infiltrating T cells. Study-wide results and caveats: Very few CDR3 sequences were shared between tissue and blood. Tissue-blood divergence was below expectation in non-neoplastic patients, above in gliomas.

This clonotype was detected ten times or more. The target antigen is unknown. Using RNA template, CDR3s of TCR alpha and beta were amplified with iRepertoire arm-PCR. Input was roughly 100-450 ng of tissue mRNA or PBMC total RNA. TCRdb re-called the multiplex PCR reads with MiXCR, one entry per CDR3 protein. Altogether tens of thousands of distinct CDR3 sequences are present, 20% to 25% being singletons, with the ten largest covering approximately 7%. From germline, CDR1 is DFQATT and CDR2 SNEGSKA (reference sequence). Trimming left V 1 base short and J 7 bases short, with 16 bases between. The length of the CDR3 is 14 residues.

The TCR was taken from a human donor with low-grade glioma or glioblastoma, undergoing nonglioma brain surgery, or in good health (not recorded which). Sequencing used glioma tissue, nonneoplastic brain tissue, or PBMCs (not recorded which). The chain uses TRBV20-1 and TRBJ1-1, with TRBD1 as a possible D gene (5 bases). The CDR3 protein is CSARGLRAQDEAFF. For the CDR3, the DNA is TGCAGTGCTAGAGGGCTTAGGGCACAGGATGAAGCTTTCTTT.